This is a list of T cell receptor beta chains from one sample in a study of Graves' ophthalmopathy and Graves' hyperthyroidism. TCRdb independently ran MiXCR on the multiplex PCR reads; one entry per CDR3 protein. In the table there are approximately 700,000 distinct CDR3 sequences, roughly two fifths of which are singletons. The sample comprised peripheral blood. The receptors originated from an adult man with Graves' ophthalmopathy. CDR3s include the opening cysteine and the closing phenylalanine or tryptophan. A D gene is named only where the DNA matches it firmly. Clone size appears in some rows only: once, few, many, or a class for an expanded clone.

CDR3nt: TGTGCCAGGAGAGCGGGGCCGAACACTGAAGCTTTCTTT; CDR3aa: CARRAGPNTEAFF; d_gene: -; j_gene: TRBJ1-1; v_gene: TRBV25-1; abundance: once
CDR3nt: TGTGCCAGCAGACAAAAAAATGAAGCTTTCTTT; CDR3aa: CASRQKNEAFF; d_gene: -; j_gene: TRBJ1-1; v_gene: TRBV7-2; abundance: -
CDR3nt: TGTGCCAGCAGCTTACCCGCCAGCCTCTATGGCTACACCTTC; CDR3aa: CASSLPASLYGYTF; d_gene: -; j_gene: TRBJ1-2; v_gene: TRBV7-9; abundance: -
CDR3nt: TGTGCCATCAGTGAGTCTGAGAGGGGATTCCACGAGCAGTACTTC; CDR3aa: CAISESERGFHEQYF; d_gene: -; j_gene: TRBJ2-7; v_gene: TRBV10-3; abundance: many
CDR3nt: TGTGCCACCAGTGACCCAGGGTCAGGGGATGGTCAGCCCCAGCATTTT; CDR3aa: CATSDPGSGDGQPQHF; d_gene: -; j_gene: TRBJ1-5; v_gene: TRBV24-1; abundance: few
CDR3nt: TGTGCCATCACCGACAGGGTAAATGGCTACACCTTC; CDR3aa: CAITDRVNGYTF; d_gene: TRBD1; j_gene: TRBJ1-2; v_gene: TRBV10-3; abundance: many
CDR3nt: TGCAGTGCTAGAGATCGAAGGGGGCTACTGTTTTTT; CDR3aa: CSARDRRGLLFF; d_gene: TRBD1; j_gene: TRBJ1-4; v_gene: TRBV20-1; abundance: few
CDR3nt: TGTGCCAGCAGTTTGGAAAAGCTTGGCTACACCTTC; CDR3aa: CASSLEKLGYTF; d_gene: -; j_gene: TRBJ1-2; v_gene: TRBV25-1; abundance: few
CDR3nt: TGTGCCAGCAGGGAAGGGTACAATGAGCAGTTCTTC; CDR3aa: CASREGYNEQFF; d_gene: -; j_gene: TRBJ2-1; v_gene: TRBV2; abundance: -
CDR3nt: TGCAGCGTTGAAGTCGGGGACAGGGTCGGTGGCTACACCTTC; CDR3aa: CSVEVGDRVGGYTF; d_gene: TRBD1; j_gene: TRBJ1-2; v_gene: TRBV29-1; abundance: once
CDR3nt: TGTGCTAAGGTGGCAGGGGTGAACTATGGCTACACCTTC; CDR3aa: CAKVAGVNYGYTF; d_gene: -; j_gene: TRBJ1-2; v_gene: TRBV7-7; abundance: -
CDR3nt: TGTGCCAGTAGTATAAGGACAGGGGGTGATTTTCGGAAAGAGACCCAGTACTTC; CDR3aa: CASSIRTGGDFRKETQYF; d_gene: TRBD1; j_gene: TRBJ2-5; v_gene: TRBV19; abundance: few
CDR3nt: TGTGCCAGCAGCTTAGGTCGGACAGGCTCCTACGAGCAGTACTTC; CDR3aa: CASSLGRTGSYEQYF; d_gene: TRBD1; j_gene: TRBJ2-7; v_gene: TRBV7-9; abundance: many
CDR3nt: TGTGCCAGCAGGCCTAACGGGGGTACCGGGGAGCTGTTTTTT; CDR3aa: CASRPNGGTGELFF; d_gene: -; j_gene: TRBJ2-2; v_gene: TRBV2; abundance: few
CDR3nt: TGTGCCAGCAGCCCGGGCCCCGGCTACACCTTC; CDR3aa: CASSPGPGYTF; d_gene: -; j_gene: TRBJ1-2; v_gene: TRBV25-1; abundance: -
CDR3nt: TGCAGTGCTAGGTTGGGGCTCTACGAGCAGTACTTC; CDR3aa: CSARLGLYEQYF; d_gene: -; j_gene: TRBJ2-7; v_gene: TRBV20-1; abundance: -
CDR3nt: TGTGCCATCAGTGCCCCGCCGAGCCGGGACGCAAGCTCCTACGAGCAGTACTTC; CDR3aa: CAISAPPSRDASSYEQYF; d_gene: -; j_gene: TRBJ2-7; v_gene: TRBV10-3; abundance: -
CDR3nt: TGTGCCAGCAGCCGCGTGGGGGGGGCCGGGGAGCTGTTTTTT; CDR3aa: CASSRVGGAGELFF; d_gene: TRBD2; j_gene: TRBJ2-2; v_gene: TRBV7-9; abundance: few
CDR3nt: TGCGCCAGCAGCCAAGGGGCCGTAGAAGAGACCCAGTACTTC; CDR3aa: CASSQGAVEETQYF; d_gene: -; j_gene: TRBJ2-5; v_gene: TRBV4-1; abundance: -
CDR3nt: TGTGCCAGCAGCCAGGACAGGGGATCTGAAGCTAATGAAAAACTGTTTTTT; CDR3aa: CASSQDRGSEANEKLFF; d_gene: TRBD1; j_gene: TRBJ1-4; v_gene: TRBV7-3; abundance: -